A single sample gave rise to the 5 T cell receptor beta chains below, sequenced in a study of T cell repertoires in cytomegalovirus infection. Their antigens are not known. One entry per CDR3 protein results from TCRdb running MiXCR on the reads. The sample lists about 830,000 distinct CDR3 sequences, 32% seen once, with under 15% in the top ten. Specimen: cultured CD8+ T cells from PBMCs, collected from culture after CMV antigen stimulation. The source of these receptors is a human donor in good health (CMV status not recorded). Some clones in this sample may be carry-over from other donors' samples.

In this sample, this clonotype turned up many times. This rearrangement joins TRBV7-2 to TRBJ2-3; D gene ambiguous. In germline, CDR1 is SGHTA, CDR2 FQGNSA. The CDR3 is made up of 14 amino acids. V was clipped by 2 bases and J by 5 bases, with 11 bases between them. The CDR3 is CASSLTGSGDTQYF. In DNA, the CDR3 is TGTGCCAGCAGCTTAACCGGGTCGGGAGATACGCAGTATTTT.

The table lists this clonotype with a few counts. This rearrangement joins TRBV19 to TRBJ1-4; 8 positions match TRBD1. With V trimmed by 5 bases and J by 8 bases, 10 bases remained unmatched. The CDR3 runs to 15 residues. From germline, CDR1 is LNHDA and CDR2 SQIVND (reference sequence). CDR3 in DNA: TGTGCCAGTAGTCCGACGGACAGGGTTGGAGAAAAACTGTTTTTT. Protein product: CASSPTDRVGEKLFF.

This clonotype came up a few times. The chain recombines TRBV27 with TRBJ2-7, with D uncertain. V lost 0 bases and J 3 bases, leaving 12 bases between the germline ends. Germline values: CDR1 MNHEY, CDR2 SMNVEV (reference sequence). CDR3 size: 15 residues. The CDR3 is CASSLSGERIYEQYF. The CDR3 nucleotides are TGTGCCAGCAGTTTATCAGGTGAGAGGATCTACGAGCAGTACTTC.

The chain joins TRBV4-1 to TRBJ1-1; TRBD1 matches 8 bases. Trimming removed 4 bases from V and 6 bases from J; junction bases left unmatched: 7. The germline V gene has CDR1 MGHRA and CDR2 YSYEKL. There are 14 residues in the CDR3. CDR3 DNA: TGCGCCAGCAGCCTCGGACAGGGCCAACCTGAAGCTTTCTTT. Translated, it gives CASSLGQGQPEAFF.

This clonotype was recorded a few times. The chain joins TRBV7-2 to TRBJ1-1; 9 nucleotides line up with TRBD1. Germline CDR1 is SGHTA and CDR2 is FQGNSA. V shed 5 bases, J shed 5 bases, and the junction held 6 bases outside the gene matches. The CDR3 is 14 residues long. CDR3 sequence reads: CASSPGTGKTEAFF. CDR3 nucleotide sequence: TGTGCCAGCAGCCCTGGGACAGGGAAAACTGAAGCTTTCTTT.